This record looks at one TCR beta chain sequence and its context. Its antigen is unknown. The data were obtained in a study of beta chain features in type 1 diabetes. Germline loops: CDR1 SGDLS, CDR2 YYNGEE. The junction had 5 bases not matched to a gene; V was cut back by 4 bases and J by 7 bases. The CDR3 runs 14 residues. TCRB transcripts that were expressed got sequenced, as all of the isolated RNA had been reverse transcribed. Some clones are missing from TCRdb's copy, which holds only in-frame ones; the method was immunoSEQ multiplex PCR. The sample lists about 130,000 clones, around 8.8% occurring once. Points from the study as a whole: When Type 1 diabetes patients were examined, their TCRB CDR3s proved moderately but significantly shorter in all four CD4+ subsets.

Sequencing was carried out using central memory CD4+ T cells from blood. The sequence came from a man aged 25 to 40 with type 1 diabetes. The rearrangement links TRBV9 to TRBJ1-6, with 7 bases that match TRBD1. CDR3 bases: TGTGCCAGCAGCTTTGGGACAGCCAATTCACCCCTCCACTTT. Its translation is CASSFGTANSPLHF.